This T cell receptor (beta chain) was identified during a study of blood T cell repertoires in COVID-19. Study-wide context: Specimens from acute and convalescent COVID-19 originated in the United States, Italy and Spain.

Some clones are missing from TCRdb's copy, which holds only in-frame ones; the method was immunoSEQ multiplex PCR. The sample shows just over 150,000 clones, about 93% of them seen only once. The V gene end was trimmed by 2 bases and the J gene end by 0 bases; junction bases not matched to a gene: 7. The CDR3 has 17 amino acids. The germline gives CDR1 LGHNT, CDR2 FRNRAP. The sequence was collected from a woman in her forties or fifties with acute or convalescent COVID-19. Sequences were obtained from peripheral blood. This chain connects TRBV12-5 to TRBJ2-4; 7 bases are a match to TRBD1. In DNA form, the CDR3 reads TGTGCTAGTGGTTTGCTCGACAGGGTCGTAGCCAAAAACATTCAGTACTTC. It yields the protein CASGLLDRVVAKNIQYF.